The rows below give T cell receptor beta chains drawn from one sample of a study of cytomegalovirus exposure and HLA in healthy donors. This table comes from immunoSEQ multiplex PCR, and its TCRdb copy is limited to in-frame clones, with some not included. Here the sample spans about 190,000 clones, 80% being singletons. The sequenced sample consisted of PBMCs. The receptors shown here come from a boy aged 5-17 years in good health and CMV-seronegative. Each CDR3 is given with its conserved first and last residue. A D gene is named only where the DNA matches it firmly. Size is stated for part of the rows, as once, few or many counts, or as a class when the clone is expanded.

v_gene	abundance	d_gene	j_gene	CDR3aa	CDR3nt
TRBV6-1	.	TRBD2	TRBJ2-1	CASSEFGGGGNEQFF	TGTGCCAGCAGTGAATTCGGTGGGGGGGGGAATGAGCAGTTCTTC
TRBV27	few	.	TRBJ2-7	CASSLGGTRYEQYF	TGTGCCAGCAGTTTAGGGGGGACCCGCTACGAGCAGTACTTC
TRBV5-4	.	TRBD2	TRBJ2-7	CASSLSPGLAHEQYF	TGTGCCAGCAGCTTAAGCCCGGGACTAGCTCACGAGCAGTACTTC
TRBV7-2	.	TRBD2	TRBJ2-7	CASSFPTSGRNYEQYF	TGTGCCAGCAGCTTCCCGACTAGCGGGAGAAACTACGAGCAGTACTTC
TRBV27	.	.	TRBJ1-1	CASSLYAGGRNTEAFF	TGTGCCAGCAGTTTATACGCTGGGGGGAGGAACACTGAAGCTTTCTTT
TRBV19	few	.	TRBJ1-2	CASSIRREGDGYTF	TGTGCCAGTAGTATAAGGAGGGAGGGGGATGGCTACACCTTC
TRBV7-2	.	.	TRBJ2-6	CASSLSGGLSGANVLTF	TGTGCCAGCAGCTTGTCAGGGGGGCTCTCTGGGGCCAACGTCCTGACTTTC
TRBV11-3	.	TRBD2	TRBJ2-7	CASSLDRSLAGGSSYEQYF	TGTGCCAGCAGCTTAGACCGATCACTAGCGGGAGGATCCTCCTACGAGCAGTACTTC
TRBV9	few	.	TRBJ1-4	CASSFRPGNNEKLFF	TGTGCCAGCAGCTTCAGGCCGGGGAATAATGAAAAACTGTTTTTT
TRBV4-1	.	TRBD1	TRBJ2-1	CASSQDTGQGYNEQFF	TGCGCCAGCAGCCAAGATACGGGACAGGGATACAATGAGCAGTTCTTC
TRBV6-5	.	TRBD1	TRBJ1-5	CASSRGQAGNQPQHF	TGTGCCAGCAGTAGAGGACAGGCCGGGAATCAGCCCCAGCATTTT
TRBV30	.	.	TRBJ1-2	CAWSAGGGYTF	TGTGCCTGGAGTGCGGGGGGTGGCTACACCTTC
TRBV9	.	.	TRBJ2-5	CASSEGGNGETQYF	TGTGCCAGCAGCGAGGGGGGGAACGGTGAGACCCAGTACTTC